This T cell receptor beta chain is from a study of T-cell reconstitution after alpha-beta-depleted transplantation in children. This clonotype occurred many times. During its preparation, the TCRbeta library received unique molecular identifiers. One entry per CDR3 protein, called by TCRdb with MiXCR from the PCR reads. The sample contains about 460,000 distinct CDR3 sequences, about an eighth of which appear only once. The CDR3 totals 13 residues. V lost 6 bases and J lost 0, with 5 bases in between. The genes are TRBV12-3 or TRBV12-4 and TRBJ2-2; no clear D gene. The source is a human donor who donated a stem cell graft to a child with combined immunodeficiency. This specimen consisted of PBMCs from the stem cell graft donor, obtained from the stem cell graft. CDR3 nucleotide sequence: TGTGCCAGCAGCCTAACGAACACCGGGGAGCTGTTTTTT. Residues: CASSLTNTGELFF.